This passage covers 14 T cell receptor beta chains from one sample sequenced in a study of blood T cell repertoires in COVID-19. Produced via immunoSEQ multiplex PCR; TCRdb's table is partial and in-frame only. Of 150,000 to 200,000 clones detected, 87% appear once; the ten largest clones hold about 22%. Sequenced input: peripheral blood. These TCRs come from a man aged 60 to 75 with active or convalescent COVID-19.

The chain uses TRBV19 and TRBJ2-2, with D perhaps matching TRBD2 (6 bases). V was pared by 3 bases and J by 0 bases, with 8 bases between. CDR3 length: 15 amino acids. Looked up from germline, CDR1 is LNHDA and CDR2 is SQIVND (reference sequence). DNA of the CDR3: TGTGCCAGTAGTATCCCGGGAGCGAACACCGGGGAGCTGTTTTTT. Translated, it gives CASSIPGANTGELFF. Variable domain in full (rest from reference TRBV19 and TRBJ2-2): DGGITQSPKYLFRKEGQNVTLSCEQNLNHDAMYWYRQDPGQGLRLIYYSQIVNDFQKGDIAEGYSVSREKKESFPLTVTSAQKNPTAFYLCASSIPGANTGELFFGEGSRLTVL.

The genes are TRBV5-1 and TRBJ2-7, with TRBD1 as a possible D gene (6 bases). Trimming pared 4 bases from V and 0 bases from J, leaving 11 bases between. Germline loops: CDR1 SGHRS, CDR2 YFSETQ. CDR3 size: 14 residues. CDR3 sequence (DNA): TGCGCCAGCAGCCCGGACAGCAGCTCCTACGAGCAGTACTTC. Translated, it gives CASSPDSSSYEQYF.

The rearrangement uses TRBV7-2 and TRBJ1-2; D unresolved. V lost 1 base and J lost 4, with 7 bases in between. Germline V lookup: CDR1 SGHTA, CDR2 FQGNSA. The CDR3 loop spans 13 amino acids. The CDR3 DNA reads as TGTGCCAGCAGCTTAGATCCCGTCTATGGCTACACCTTC. Its protein product is CASSLDPVYGYTF.

The V and J genes are TRBV5-1 and TRBJ1-6; 10 bases fit TRBD1. V gave up 7 bases and J gave up 7 bases; unmatched junction bases: 5. Germline loops: CDR1 SGHRS, CDR2 YFSETQ. The CDR3 is 14 residues long. As DNA, the CDR3 is TGCGCCAGCGGACAGGGGGGATGGAATTCACCCCTCCACTTT. Amino acid sequence: CASGQGGWNSPLHF.

The chain links TRBV5-4 to TRBJ2-2; 8 bases align to TRBD2. The junction had 6 bases not matched to a gene; V was cut back by 4 bases and J by 1 base. The germline V gene has CDR1 SGHNT and CDR2 YYREEE (reference sequence). The CDR3 is 16 amino acids. For the CDR3, the DNA is TGTGCCAGCAGCCCGGGGGGGGCCCGGAACACCGGGGAGCTGTTTTTT. Protein sequence: CASSPGGARNTGELFF.

The V gene is TRBV15, the J gene TRBJ1-2; tentative D call: TRBD1 (5 bases). The V end lost 8 bases, the J end lost 2 bases, and 12 bases lay between the germline ends. The CDR3 is 13 amino acids. Germline CDR1 and CDR2: LNHNV and YYDKDF (reference sequence). The CDR3 nucleotides are TGTGCCACCCGTGGGGGGGAAAACTATGGCTACACCTTC. Translating it yields CATRGGENYGYTF.

The chain joins TRBV5-6 to TRBJ2-5; TRBD2 matches 15 bases. Germline V gives CDR1 SGHDT, CDR2 YYEEEE. CDR3 length: 18 amino acids. J lost 2 bases, V lost 4 bases, and 9 bases had no gene match. CDR3 sequence reads: CASSRGLAGGPRQETQYF. The CDR3 DNA is TGTGCCAGCAGCCGAGGACTAGCGGGGGGGCCGAGGCAAGAGACCCAGTACTTC.

This clone occurred once. The V call is TRBV6-5, the J call TRBJ2-7; 7 bases match TRBD1. Per germline, CDR1 MNHEY and CDR2 SVGAGI. The CDR3 covers 14 residues. After removal of 8 bases from V and 0 bases from J, the junction contained 7 bases not matched to a gene. CDR3 protein: CASSVGQHSYEQYF. The CDR3 DNA reads TGTGCCAGCTCTGTGGGACAGCACTCCTACGAGCAGTACTTC.

The rearrangement uses TRBV11-2 and TRBJ2-7, with 9 bases fitting TRBD1. Unmatched junction bases numbered 7, after V lost 0 bases and J lost 7 bases. Per the germline V gene, CDR1 is SGHAT and CDR2 is FQNNGV. The CDR3 has 15 amino acids. For the CDR3, the DNA is TGTGCCAGCAGCTTAGAGGCGCGGACAGGGGTAGAGCAGTACTTC. Translated, it gives CASSLEARTGVEQYF.

The V call is TRBV6-5, the J call TRBJ1-1; 7 nucleotides align to TRBD1. Germline trimming cut 0 bases from V and 6 bases from J; bases unmatched to any gene: 7. The V gene's germline CDR1 is MNHEY and CDR2 SVGAGI. This CDR3 comprises 15 residues. The CDR3 protein is CASSYSVRGVAEAFF. The CDR3, as DNA: TGTGCCAGCAGTTACTCGGTCAGGGGGGTCGCTGAAGCTTTCTTT.

The chain uses TRBV7-9 and TRBJ1-5, with 7 bases identical to TRBD1. The CDR3 runs to 14 residues. The germline gives CDR1 SEHNR, CDR2 FQNEAQ (reference sequence). With V trimmed by 5 bases and J by 4 bases, 5 bases remained unmatched. This CDR3 is CASSEQGLNQPQHF. CDR3 bases: TGTGCCAGCAGCGAACAGGGGCTTAATCAGCCCCAGCATTTT.

This chain uses TRBV6-5 with TRBJ2-5; TRBD1 is a possible D gene (5 bases). V was shortened by 4 bases and J by 5 bases, with 11 bases between the two germline ends. The V gene's germline CDR1 is MNHEY and CDR2 SVGAGI. This CDR3 is built from 13 residues. Here the CDR3 DNA reads TGTGCCAGCAGTTTGGGGCGCGAGGAGACCCAGTACTTC. Amino acids: CASSLGREETQYF.

The V gene is TRBV19, the J gene TRBJ2-7; 9 nucleotides agree with TRBD2. CDR3 length equals 14 residues. Looked up from germline, CDR1 is LNHDA and CDR2 is SQIVND (reference sequence). Losses at the gene ends were 7 bases for V and 2 bases for J; bases not matched to a gene: 6. The CDR3 reads CASKLTSGTYEQYF. The DNA of the CDR3 is TGTGCCAGTAAATTGACTAGCGGAACCTACGAGCAGTACTTC. The full variable domain, in which reference TRBV19 and TRBJ2-7 provide the parts outside the CDR3, is DGGITQSPKYLFRKEGQNVTLSCEQNLNHDAMYWYRQDPGQGLRLIYYSQIVNDFQKGDIAEGYSVSREKKESFPLTVTSAQKNPTAFYLCASKLTSGTYEQYFGPGTRLTVT.

J is TRBJ2-7 and V is TRBV5-4, with 9 bases lining up with TRBD1. CDR1 is SGHNT, CDR2 YYREEE, per germline (reference sequence). V gave up 5 bases and J gave up 11 bases; unmatched junction bases: 11. The CDR3 consists of 13 residues. The CDR3 loop reads CASRQQGASEEYF. The CDR3 DNA follows: TGTGCCAGCAGGCAACAGGGGGCTTCCGAAGAGTACTTC.